A single T cell receptor (beta chain) is shown here with its context. TCRdb reprocessed the PCR reads via MiXCR. The sample holds 20,000 to 25,000 clones, roughly a quarter seen once. No patient received treatment before thyroid surgery. Germline values: CDR1 MNHEY, CDR2 SVGEGT. CDR3 length: 13 amino acids. V gave up 2 bases and J gave up 6 bases, with 10 bases separating them. The data are from a study of metastatic and nonmetastatic thyroid tumors. The TCR sequence derives from a female donor with papillary thyroid cancer or a benign thyroid nodule (not recorded which). Some clones in this sample may be carry-over from other donors' samples. The genes are TRBV6-2 or TRBV6-3 and TRBJ1-1; D not certain. The sample was tumor tissue. In DNA form, the CDR3 reads TGTGCCAGCAGTTACCGAGGGTTTTCTGAAGCTTTCTTT. This encodes CASSYRGFSEAFF.